This entry lists 18 T cell receptor beta chains sequenced from one sample in a study of OX40 agonist ivuxolimab in advanced cancers. Produced via immunoSEQ multiplex PCR; TCRdb's table is partial and in-frame only. The sample consists of tens of thousands of clones, about 88% of them appearing once. This specimen was CD4+ or CD8+ T cells sorted from blood, taken in a trial of the OX40 agonist ivuxolimab. The receptors come from an adult with an advanced solid tumor such as melanoma, head and neck, liver or kidney cancer.

This clone was picked up one time. The J gene is TRBJ1-5, the V gene TRBV6-1; the match to TRBD1 covers 7 bases. The CDR3 is 14 residues long. With V trimmed by 7 bases and J by 2 bases, 5 bases remained unmatched. Germline V lookup: CDR1 MNHNS, CDR2 SASEGT. The CDR3 DNA follows: TGTGCCAGCAACCGGGGGACAGGCAATCAGCCCCAGCATTTT. Amino acids: CASNRGTGNQPQHF.

This clone was found once. The chain couples TRBV19 to TRBJ1-1; perhaps TRBD1 as D (5 bases). The CDR3 has 14 amino acids. V lost 5 bases, J lost 1 base, and 11 bases lay in between. The germline V gene encodes CDR1 LNHDA and CDR2 SQIVND (reference sequence). CDR3 loop: CASSLSTANTEAFF. The CDR3 DNA is TGTGCCAGTAGTTTGTCGACAGCGAACACTGAAGCTTTCTTT. The whole variable domain, filled in from reference TRBV19 and TRBJ1-1, reads DGGITQSPKYLFRKEGQNVTLSCEQNLNHDAMYWYRQDPGQGLRLIYYSQIVNDFQKGDIAEGYSVSREKKESFPLTVTSAQKNPTAFYLCASSLSTANTEAFFGQGTRLTVV.

The V gene is TRBV7-2, the J gene TRBJ2-3; 11 nucleotides agree with TRBD2. The CDR3 sequence is 18 residues long. V was clipped by 0 bases and J by 5 bases; unmatched bases: 10. CDR1 and CDR2 (germline): SGHTA, FQGNSA. The CDR3 reads CASSLASGRAGGEDTQYF. CDR3 DNA: TGTGCCAGCAGCTTAGCTAGCGGGAGGGCCGGGGGGGAAGATACGCAGTATTTT.

The chain couples TRBV11-2 to TRBJ2-2, with D possibly TRBD2 on 6 matching bases. CDR1 is SGHAT and CDR2 is FQNNGV in the germline V gene. The CDR3 runs 16 residues. V was pared by 5 bases and J by 3 bases, with 16 bases between. CDR3 nucleotides: TGTGCCAGCAGCCGAGCGGGCAGGGCGGACACCGGGGAGCTGTTTTTT. Its protein product is CASSRAGRADTGELFF.

This clone has only one observation. V gene TRBV18 combines with J gene TRBJ1-3; D is ambiguous. Germline CDR1 KGHSH, CDR2 LQKENI. Deletions cut 4 bases from V and 2 bases from J, with 15 bases between. CDR3 length: 16 residues. CDR3 region: CASSLGPVGAGNTIYF. CDR3 DNA: TGTGCCAGCTCACTTGGCCCCGTGGGAGCTGGAAACACCATATATTTT.

The chain links TRBV5-6 to TRBJ1-1; the match to TRBD1 covers 9 bases. V lost 4 bases to trimming and J lost 2 bases; unmatched junction nucleotides: 3. The CDR3 spans 14 residues. CDR1 is SGHDT, CDR2 YYEEEE, per germline. CDR3 sequence: CASSKTGGNTEAFF. DNA for the CDR3: TGTGCCAGCAGCAAGACAGGGGGTAACACTGAAGCTTTCTTT.

This sequence joins TRBV28 and TRBJ1-2; D perhaps matches TRBD1 (6 bases). The germline gives CDR1 MDHEN, CDR2 SYDVKM. The CDR3 has 12 amino acids. Deletions cut 4 bases from V and 3 bases from J, with 6 bases between. In nucleotides, the CDR3 is TGTGCCAGCAGTTGGACAGACTATGGCTACACCTTC. Amino acid sequence: CASSWTDYGYTF.

The chain couples TRBV7-2 to TRBJ2-5, with a possible D match to TRBD1 (5 bases). CDR1 and CDR2 from the germline V gene are SGHTA and FQGNSA. Trimming took 5 bases from V and 5 from J, leaving 12 bases between them. The CDR3 length is 13 residues. The CDR3 nucleotides read TGTGCCAGCAGCGCTAGGGGTTGGGAGACCCAGTACTTC. Translation: CASSARGWETQYF.

The V and J genes are TRBV9 and TRBJ2-5; D gene ambiguous. V lost 2 bases and J lost 1, with 6 bases in between. The CDR3 spans 13 residues. The germline V gene encodes CDR1 SGDLS and CDR2 YYNGEE. CDR3: CASSVSPQETQYF. The CDR3 nucleotides are TGTGCCAGCAGCGTCAGCCCCCAAGAGACCCAGTACTTC.

V is TRBV18 and J is TRBJ1-2; 10 bases align to TRBD1. The trim removed 5 bases at V and 3 bases at J, leaving 3 bases unmatched. The CDR3 has 14 residues. The V gene's germline CDR1 is KGHSH and CDR2 LQKENI. DNA of the CDR3: TGTGCCAGCTCAGTCGGGACAGGGGACTATGGCTACACCTTC. It encodes CASSVGTGDYGYTF.

This clone has only a few counts. This chain joins TRBV6-5 and TRBJ1-5; D perhaps matches TRBD1 (5 bases). The germline V gene has CDR1 MNHEY and CDR2 SVGAGI. The CDR3 sequence is 12 residues long. The V end lost 9 bases, the J end lost 7 bases, and 13 bases lay between the germline ends. This CDR3 reads CASRSRDQPQHF. For the CDR3, the DNA is TGTGCCAGTAGATCAAGGGACCAGCCCCAGCATTTT.

The genes are TRBV11-3 and TRBJ2-1; D is possibly TRBD1 (6 bases). Germline V gives CDR1 SGHNT, CDR2 YENEEA. The V gene lost 4 bases and the J gene lost 7 bases, with 17 bases spanning the gap. The CDR3 extends over 15 amino acids. CDR3 amino acids: CASSSRGTGKNEQFF. The CDR3 DNA follows: TGTGCCAGCAGCTCCAGGGGCACAGGGAAGAATGAGCAGTTCTTC.

The chain joins TRBV30 to TRBJ2-4, with D possibly being TRBD1 (6 bases). The CDR3 extends over 11 amino acids. Germline assignment: CDR1 GTSNPN and CDR2 SVGIG (reference sequence). Trimming took 4 bases from V and 12 from J, leaving 13 bases between them. The CDR3 loop is CAWKTDSAQYF. In DNA, the CDR3 is TGTGCCTGGAAAACGGACAGCGCTCAGTACTTC.

The V call is TRBV14, the J call TRBJ2-1; D is undetermined. Between the trimmed V and J ends, which lost 4 bases and 4 bases, there was a span of 8 bases. Germline V CDR1 and CDR2: SGHDN, FVKESK. This CDR3 has 13 amino acids. CDR3 in DNA: TGTGCCAGCAGCCCACCCCCTTACAATGAGCAGTTCTTC. It translates to CASSPPPYNEQFF. Combining the CDR3 with reference TRBV14 and TRBJ2-1 gives the whole variable domain EAGVTQFPSHSVIEKGQTVTLRCDPISGHDNLYWYRRVMGKEIKFLLHFVKESKQDESGMPNNRFLAERTGGTYSTLKVQPAELEDSGVYFCASSPPPYNEQFFGPGTRLTVL.

The gene calls are TRBV19 and TRBJ1-1; D might be TRBD1 (6 bases). Trimming stripped 10 bases from V and 1 base from J, with 16 bases between. Germline V gives CDR1 LNHDA, CDR2 SQIVND (reference sequence). CDR3 length: 14 residues. Here the CDR3 reads CATRSAGANTEAFF. CDR3 sequence (DNA): TGTGCCACTAGGTCGGCAGGGGCGAACACTGAAGCTTTCTTT.

This chain joins TRBV4-1 and TRBJ2-7; a weak D match, TRBD1 (6 bases). V was pared by 3 bases and J by 4 bases, with 16 bases between. Germline V CDR1 and CDR2: MGHRA, YSYEKL. There are 15 residues in the CDR3. CDR3 in DNA: TGCGCCAGCAGCCAGGCAAGATCCAGGGGTTACGAGCAGTACTTC. Amino acid sequence: CASSQARSRGYEQYF.

V usage is TRBV6-1 and J usage is TRBJ2-1; D may match TRBD1 or TRBD2 (6 bases each). V was shortened by 4 bases and J by 9 bases, with 13 bases between the two germline ends. Germline assignment: CDR1 MNHNS and CDR2 SASEGT. This CDR3 contains 13 residues. The CDR3 sequence: CASSVNREAEQFF. The CDR3 DNA sequence: TGTGCCAGCAGTGTTAACAGGGAGGCTGAGCAGTTCTTC.

This chain uses TRBV5-5 with TRBJ2-5, with TRBD1 matching over 7 bases. Germline CDR1 SGHKS, CDR2 YYEKEE (reference sequence). This CDR3 has 16 amino acids. V was clipped by 4 bases and J by 5 bases; unmatched bases: 14. DNA of the CDR3: TGTGCCAGCAGCCAGGGACAGCGAAATCCCCTCGAGACCCAGTACTTC. Encoded protein: CASSQGQRNPLETQYF.